The source of this TCR beta chain is a study of cytomegalovirus exposure and HLA in healthy donors. The CDR3 contains 15 residues. Germline CDR1 and CDR2: SGHTA and FQGNSA. V shed 7 bases and J 1 base; nucleotides not matched to a gene: 9. It was with 60 Vbeta and 13 Jbeta primers that the PCR ran. Only in-frame clones appear in the TCRdb table, and some are missing; sequencing was by immunoSEQ multiplex PCR. The table records around 170,000 clones, less than 75% of them present only once. Donors likely had unrecorded immune exposures despite being nominally healthy when sampled. About this clone: Its antigen is still unknown.

Study-level findings and limits: Later, an analysis found that common viral pathogens appeared to be linked with several of the most significant clusters.

The chain recombines TRBV7-2 with TRBJ1-1; 7 bases are shared with TRBD1. The sequenced material came from PBMCs. The TCR sequence derives from a girl between 5 and 17 years old in good health and CMV-seronegative. As DNA, the CDR3 is TGTGCCAGCACCCCAGGGGGTATTTGGAACACTGAAGCTTTCTTT. Encoded protein: CASTPGGIWNTEAFF.